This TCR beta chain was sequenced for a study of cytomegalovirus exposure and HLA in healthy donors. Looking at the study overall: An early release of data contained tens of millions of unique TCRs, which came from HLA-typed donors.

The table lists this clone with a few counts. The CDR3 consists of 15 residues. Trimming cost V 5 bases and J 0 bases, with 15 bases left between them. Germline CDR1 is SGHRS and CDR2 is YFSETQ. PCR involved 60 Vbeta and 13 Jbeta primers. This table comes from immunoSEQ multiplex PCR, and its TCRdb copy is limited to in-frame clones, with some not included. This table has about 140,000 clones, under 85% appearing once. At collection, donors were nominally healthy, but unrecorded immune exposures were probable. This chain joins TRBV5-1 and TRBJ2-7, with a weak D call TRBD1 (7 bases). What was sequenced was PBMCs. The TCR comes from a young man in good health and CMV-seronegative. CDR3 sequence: CASSHRQGGSYEQYF. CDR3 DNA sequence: TGCGCCAGCAGTCATCGACAGGGAGGCTCCTACGAGCAGTACTTC.